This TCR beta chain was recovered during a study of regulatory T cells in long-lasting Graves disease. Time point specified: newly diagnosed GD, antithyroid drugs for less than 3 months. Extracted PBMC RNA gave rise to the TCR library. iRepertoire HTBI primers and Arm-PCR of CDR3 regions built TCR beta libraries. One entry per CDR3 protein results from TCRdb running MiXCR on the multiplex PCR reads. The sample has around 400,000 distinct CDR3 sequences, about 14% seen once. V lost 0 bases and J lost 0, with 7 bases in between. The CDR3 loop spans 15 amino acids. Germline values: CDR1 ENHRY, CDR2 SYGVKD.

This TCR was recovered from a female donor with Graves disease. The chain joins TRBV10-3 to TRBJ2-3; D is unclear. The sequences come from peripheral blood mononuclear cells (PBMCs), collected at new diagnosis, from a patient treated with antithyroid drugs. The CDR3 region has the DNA TGTGCCATCAGTGAGTCGTTGCGGAGCACAGATACGCAGTATTTT. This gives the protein CAISESLRSTDTQYF.